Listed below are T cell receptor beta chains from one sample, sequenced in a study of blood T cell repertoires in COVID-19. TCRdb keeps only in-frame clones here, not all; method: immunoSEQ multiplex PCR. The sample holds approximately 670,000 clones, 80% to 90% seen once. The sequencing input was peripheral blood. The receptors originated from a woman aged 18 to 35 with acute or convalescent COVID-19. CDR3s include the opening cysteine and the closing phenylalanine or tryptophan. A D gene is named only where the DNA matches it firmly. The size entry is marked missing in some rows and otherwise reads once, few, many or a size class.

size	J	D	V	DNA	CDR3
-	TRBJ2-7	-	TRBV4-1	TGCGCCAGCAGCCAAGGCGTCAGGGCCTACGAGCAGTACTTC	CASSQGVRAYEQYF
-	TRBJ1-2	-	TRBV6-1	TGTGCCAGCAGTGAAGCGGGCACGGCGAGTGGCTACACCTTC	CASSEAGTASGYTF
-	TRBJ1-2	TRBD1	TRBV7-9	TGTGCCAGCAGCTCCATTCAGGACAGGGTCTATGGCTACACCTTC	CASSSIQDRVYGYTF
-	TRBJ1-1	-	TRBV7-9	TGTGCCAGCAGCTTAGCGATCGGGTACACTGAAGCTTTCTTT	CASSLAIGYTEAFF
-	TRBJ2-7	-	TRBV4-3	TGCGCCAGCAGCCAAGAAGGTGGGACAGCGGGCATCTACGAGCAGTACTTC	CASSQEGGTAGIYEQYF
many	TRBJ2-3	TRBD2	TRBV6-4	TGTGCCAGCAGTGAAAGCGGGGGCAGCACAGATACGCAGTATTTT	CASSESGGSTDTQYF
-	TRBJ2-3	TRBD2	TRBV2	TGTGCCAGCAGAGCCCCTAGTTCTAGGACTAGCGGGGGGGACAGCACAGATACGCAGTATTTT	CASRAPSSRTSGGDSTDTQYF
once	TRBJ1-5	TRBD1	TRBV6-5	TGTGCCATCTGGACGACAGGGAATCAGCCCCAGCATTTT	CAIWTTGNQPQHF
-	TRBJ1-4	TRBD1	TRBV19	TGTGCCAGTAGTGAACGACAGGGTAAAGGAAATGAAAAACTGTTTTTT	CASSERQGKGNEKLFF
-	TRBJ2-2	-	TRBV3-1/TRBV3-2	TGTGCCAGCAGCCAATTGGCCCAGAACACCGGGGAGCTGTTTTTT	CASSQLAQNTGELFF
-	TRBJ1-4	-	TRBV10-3	TGTGCCACCTCAGGGGCAACTAATGAAAAACTGTTTTTT	CATSGATNEKLFF
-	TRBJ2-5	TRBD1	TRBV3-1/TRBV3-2	TGTGCCAGCAGCCAAGACTCAGGGACAGGGGGGGAGACCCAGTACTTC	CASSQDSGTGGETQYF
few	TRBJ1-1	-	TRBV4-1	TGCGCCAGCAGCCAAGAGACAGGTGGGAACACTGAAGCTTTCTTT	CASSQETGGNTEAFF
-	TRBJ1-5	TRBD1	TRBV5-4	TGTGCCAGCAGCTTGGTGGCACCGGGACAGGAGGGAAATCAGCCCCAGCATTTT	CASSLVAPGQEGNQPQHF
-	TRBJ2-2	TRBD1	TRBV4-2	TGTGCCAGCAGCCCCGGACAGGGGAACACCGGGGAGCTGTTTTTT	CASSPGQGNTGELFF
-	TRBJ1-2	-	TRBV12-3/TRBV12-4	TGTGCCAGCAGTTTCAGCCCGGGGGGCTACACCTTC	CASSFSPGGYTF
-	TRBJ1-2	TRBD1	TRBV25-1	TGTGCCAGCAGTACCTCCAGGGGGCCAGTTACCTATGGCTACACCTTC	CASSTSRGPVTYGYTF
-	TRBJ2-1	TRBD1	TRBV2	TGTGCCAGCGGTGGGGACAGGGGGCACAATGAGCAGTTCTTC	CASGGDRGHNEQFF